The 27 T cell receptor beta chains given below trace back to one sample, sequenced in a study of blood T cell repertoires in COVID-19. Produced via immunoSEQ multiplex PCR; TCRdb's table is partial and in-frame only. The table has 310,000 or so clones, about 90% seen once. The specimen sequenced was peripheral blood. These receptors were obtained from a woman aged 25 to 45 with COVID-19, enrolled during active disease.

V gene TRBV12-3 or TRBV12-4 combines with J gene TRBJ1-1, with D tentatively TRBD1 (6 bases). Trimming removed 6 bases from V and 8 bases from J, with 13 bases in between. There are 12 residues in the CDR3. In DNA form, the CDR3 reads TGTGCCAGCAGCTCCGGCGGACAGGAAGCTTTCTTT. Translation gives CASSSGGQEAFF.

This chain connects TRBV19 to TRBJ2-1; 14 positions match TRBD2. Germline CDR1 and CDR2: LNHDA and SQIVND (reference sequence). This CDR3 region has 14 residues. V gave up 5 bases and J gave up 8 bases; unmatched junction bases: 2. As DNA, the CDR3 is TGTGCCAGTAGTTTGGGACTAGCGGGAGATGAGCAGTTCTTC. Amino acids: CASSLGLAGDEQFF.

V is TRBV7-2 and J is TRBJ1-5, with D possibly matching TRBD1 (5 bases). The CDR3 sequence is 13 residues long. Per the germline V gene, CDR1 is SGHTA and CDR2 is FQGNSA. The V and J ends lost 5 bases and 6 bases respectively, with 11 bases between them. CDR3 bases: TGTGCCAGCAGCAATTCGGGGGGTCAGCCCCAGCATTTT. Its protein is CASSNSGGQPQHF.

The chain couples TRBV2 to TRBJ2-3; 7 nucleotides match TRBD2. The V segment lost 8 bases and the J segment 5 bases; nucleotides outside the gene matches: 10. The length of the CDR3 is 14 residues. Germline V gene lookup returns CDR1 SNHLY and CDR2 FYNNEI. CDR3 in amino acids: CASSGGVGRDTQYF. CDR3 in DNA: TGTGCCAGCTCGGGGGGAGTTGGCAGAGATACGCAGTATTTT.

This clone was seen just once. This sequence joins TRBV5-1 and TRBJ2-3; possibly TRBD2 for D (5 bases). Trimming removed 1 base from V and 4 bases from J, with 13 bases in between. This CDR3 spans 15 amino acids. The germline gives CDR1 SGHRS, CDR2 YFSETQ. The CDR3 here is CASSLSGSPPDTQYF. CDR3 DNA sequence: TGCGCCAGCAGCTTGTCTGGGAGCCCTCCAGATACGCAGTATTTT. Based on the CDR3 plus reference TRBV5-1 and TRBJ2-3, the full variable domain is KAGVTQTPRYLIKTRGQQVTLSCSPISGHRSVSWYQQTPGQGLQFLFEYFSETQRNKGNFPGRFSGRQFSNSRSEMNVSTLELGDSALYLCASSLSGSPPDTQYFGPGTRLTVL.

The chain recombines TRBV2 with TRBJ2-3; D may be TRBD2 (6 bases). Trimming removed 6 bases from V and 5 bases from J, with 9 bases in between. CDR3 length: 12 amino acids. Germline assignment: CDR1 SNHLY and CDR2 FYNNEI. DNA for the CDR3: TGTGCCAGCAGCGCGGAGGGAGATACGCAGTATTTT. It translates to CASSAEGDTQYF.

V gene TRBV5-4 combines with J gene TRBJ2-1; 10 positions agree with TRBD2. The CDR3 runs 16 residues. Trimming at V came to 5 bases and at J to 6 bases, leaving 11 bases not matched to a gene. CDR1 is SGHNT and CDR2 is YYREEE in the germline V gene (reference sequence). The CDR3 spells CASRDVRSGRANEQFF. In nucleotides, the CDR3 is TGTGCCAGCAGGGATGTGAGGAGCGGGAGGGCCAATGAGCAGTTCTTC.

The rearrangement joins TRBV19 to TRBJ2-7, with TRBD2 identical over 7 bases. The V and J ends lost 8 bases and 3 bases, in that order; junction bases with no gene match: 13. The CDR3 is 15 residues long. Germline V gene data show CDR1 as LNHDA and CDR2 as SQIVND (reference sequence). The CDR3 DNA follows: TGTGCCAGTCGGCTAGCGGCCCGCATGGACTACGAGCAGTACTTC. It specifies CASRLAARMDYEQYF.

This sequence joins TRBV7-9 and TRBJ1-1, with D perhaps matching TRBD1 (6 bases). Trimming removed 4 bases from V and 9 bases from J, with 12 bases in between. The CDR3 sequence is 12 residues long. The V gene's germline CDR1 is SEHNR and CDR2 FQNEAQ (reference sequence). CDR3: CASSSTGSKAFF. The DNA of the CDR3 is TGTGCCAGCAGCTCAACAGGGTCTAAAGCTTTCTTT.

The sample holds one count of this clone. The chain is built from TRBV27 and TRBJ2-1; TRBD1 agrees at 12 bases. V lost 2 bases to trimming and J lost 7 bases; unmatched junction nucleotides: 9. Per the germline V gene, CDR1 is MNHEY and CDR2 is SMNVEV (reference sequence). This CDR3 contains 17 residues. CDR3 loop: CASSLPPGQGARNEQFF. CDR3 in DNA: TGTGCCAGCAGTTTACCTCCGGGACAGGGGGCGCGTAATGAGCAGTTCTTC.

V usage is TRBV5-1 and J usage is TRBJ2-2; possibly TRBD2 for D (5 bases). Germline V lookup: CDR1 SGHRS, CDR2 YFSETQ. The CDR3 covers 16 residues. With 0 bases removed from V and 9 bases from J, the gap between germline ends came to 18 bases. This CDR3 reads CASSLVATSPVRELFF. CDR3 coding DNA: TGCGCCAGCAGCTTGGTAGCGACATCTCCAGTAAGGGAGCTGTTTTTT.

The rearrangement links TRBV6-1 to TRBJ2-7, with 7 bases fitting TRBD2. Germline assignment: CDR1 MNHNS and CDR2 SASEGT. V was clipped by 2 bases and J by 6 bases; unmatched bases: 10. The CDR3 loop spans 15 amino acids. CDR3 region: CASSERDGEGLEQYF. The CDR3 region has the DNA TGTGCCAGCAGTGAACGTGACGGGGAGGGACTCGAGCAGTACTTC.

The rearrangement uses TRBV7-8 and TRBJ2-7, with a tentative D call TRBD1 (7 bases). Trimming took 5 bases from V and 7 from J, leaving 12 bases between them. The CDR3 is made up of 12 amino acids. Germline loops: CDR1 SGHVS, CDR2 FQNEAQ. This CDR3 is CASSTRGREQYF. CDR3 nucleotides: TGTGCCAGCAGCACCAGGGGGAGGGAGCAGTACTTC.

A single count supports this clone. This chain connects TRBV19 to TRBJ2-2; 7 positions match TRBD2. After removal of 10 bases from V and 0 bases from J, the junction contained 5 bases not matched to a gene. This CDR3 is built from 14 residues. CDR1 and CDR2 from the germline V gene are LNHDA and SQIVND (reference sequence). The CDR3 sequence: CATSRGANTGELFF. The CDR3, as DNA: TGTGCCACCTCTCGGGGGGCGAACACCGGGGAGCTGTTTTTT.

The chain links TRBV6-5 to TRBJ1-1; TRBD1 matches 7 bases. The CDR3 loop spans 14 amino acids. V was clipped by 2 bases and J by 0 bases; unmatched bases: 0. In germline, CDR1 is MNHEY, CDR2 SVGAGI. CDR3 bases: TGTGCCAGCAGTTACGACAGGGTGAACACTGAAGCTTTCTTT. Its protein product is CASSYDRVNTEAFF.

V gene TRBV5-5 combines with J gene TRBJ2-3; 7 bases map to TRBD2. The CDR3 has 16 amino acids. Trimming removed 4 bases from V and 6 bases from J; junction bases left unmatched: 14. Germline V gene lookup returns CDR1 SGHKS and CDR2 YYEKEE (reference sequence). Written as DNA, the CDR3 is TGTGCCAGCAGCCTCGAATTGGGGACTAAGGGCGATACGCAGTATTTT. This translates into CASSLELGTKGDTQYF.

The V gene is TRBV11-1, the J gene TRBJ2-7; tentative D call: TRBD2 (6 bases). The CDR3 totals 12 residues. V lost 8 bases to trimming and J lost 3 bases, with 11 bases between them. Germline V lookup: CDR1 SGHAT, CDR2 FQDESV (reference sequence). DNA for the CDR3: TGTGCCAGCGCGGGACGGAACTACGAGCAGTACTTC. Protein product: CASAGRNYEQYF.

Details on this clone: In the same sample, other DNA sequences code for this CDR3. The rearrangement links TRBV19 to TRBJ2-7, with TRBD2 matching 11 bases. With 1 base clipped from V and 2 bases from J, the junction kept 1 base outside the gene matches. The CDR3 runs 15 residues. Germline CDR1 is LNHDA and CDR2 is SQIVND (reference sequence). The CDR3 sequence: CASSIGGLAAYEQYF. CDR3 DNA: TGTGCCAGTAGTATAGGGGGACTAGCGGCCTACGAGCAGTACTTC.

The V call is TRBV24-1, the J call TRBJ2-3, with no clear D. The CDR3 has 13 residues. With 1 base removed from V and 1 base from J, the gap between germline ends came to 2 bases. Germline-derived CDR1 and CDR2 are KGHDR and SFDVKD. CDR3 sequence: CATSDFGTDTQYF. The CDR3, as DNA: TGTGCCACCAGTGATTTCGGCACAGATACGCAGTATTTT.

The chain uses TRBV30 and TRBJ2-7; 9 bases align to TRBD2. The CDR3 is made up of 15 amino acids. Germline CDR1 GTSNPN, CDR2 SVGIG (reference sequence). The J segment lost 3 bases and the V segment lost 1 base, leaving 7 bases of the junction unmatched. CDR3: CAWSEGTSGYYEQYF. In nucleotides, the CDR3 is TGTGCCTGGAGTGAGGGAACTAGCGGGTACTACGAGCAGTACTTC.

V and J are TRBV6-6 and TRBJ1-2; D unresolved. The CDR3 has 16 amino acids. V lost 0 bases and J lost 2, with 13 bases in between. Germline CDR1 MNHNY, CDR2 SVGAGI (reference sequence). This chain's CDR3 is CASSYSLADPNYGYTF. The CDR3 coding sequence is TGTGCCAGCAGTTACTCCTTGGCGGATCCCAACTATGGCTACACCTTC.

The chain combines TRBV6-5 with TRBJ2-1, with unresolved D. Germline CDR1 and CDR2: MNHEY and SVGAGI. This CDR3 is 13 amino acids long. V was clipped by 2 bases and J by 7 bases, with 9 bases between them. The CDR3 region has the DNA TGTGCCAGCAGTTACCGTCAAGAGAATGAGCAGTTCTTC. It codes for CASSYRQENEQFF.

This clone has only one observation. The V and J genes are TRBV29-1 and TRBJ2-7, with TRBD2 matching over 12 bases. The germline CDR1 and CDR2 sequences are SQVTM and ANQGSEA. The trim removed 4 bases at V and 2 bases at J, leaving 3 bases unmatched. CDR3 length: 14 amino acids. The CDR3, as DNA: TGCAGCGTTGGGCGGACTAGCGGGACCTACGAGCAGTACTTC. This codes for CSVGRTSGTYEQYF.

This clone appeared a single time. The chain uses TRBV9 and TRBJ2-2; TRBD2 matches at 9 bases. The CDR3 runs to 16 residues. From germline, CDR1 is SGDLS and CDR2 YYNGEE. Losses at the gene ends were 0 bases for V and 4 bases for J; bases not matched to a gene: 4. CDR3 region: CASSVVSAGGTGELFF. Here the CDR3 DNA reads TGTGCCAGCAGCGTAGTGTCAGCGGGGGGCACCGGGGAGCTGTTTTTT.

The chain employs TRBV11-2 and TRBJ2-7; weak D call: TRBD2 (6 bases). This CDR3 has 16 amino acids. Trimming stripped 5 bases from V and 2 bases from J, with 19 bases between. The germline V gene has CDR1 SGHAT and CDR2 FQNNGV. CDR3 region: CASSPVGGISPYEQYF. CDR3 DNA sequence: TGTGCCAGCAGCCCAGTCGGGGGAATCTCACCCTACGAGCAGTACTTC.

On this clone: This sample also contains other DNA sequences that code for the same CDR3. The V and J genes are TRBV24-1 and TRBJ2-1; TRBD2 aligns across 14 bases. Germline V gene data show CDR1 as KGHDR and CDR2 as SFDVKD. V shed 4 bases, J shed 4 bases, and the junction held 5 bases outside the gene matches. The CDR3 length is 17 residues. CDR3 sequence (DNA): TGTGCCACCAGTGACTCCAGACTAGCGGGAGGGTACAATGAGCAGTTCTTC. This encodes CATSDSRLAGGYNEQFF.

This chain connects TRBV10-1 to TRBJ2-1; 8 nucleotides line up with TRBD2. Germline V CDR1 and CDR2: WNHNN, SYGVQD (reference sequence). The V segment lost 9 bases and the J segment 7 bases; nucleotides outside the gene matches: 11. This CDR3 region has 14 residues. The CDR3 DNA sequence: TGCGCCAGTATCGAGCGGGAGTTGGGGAATGAGCAGTTCTTC. As protein: CASIERELGNEQFF.